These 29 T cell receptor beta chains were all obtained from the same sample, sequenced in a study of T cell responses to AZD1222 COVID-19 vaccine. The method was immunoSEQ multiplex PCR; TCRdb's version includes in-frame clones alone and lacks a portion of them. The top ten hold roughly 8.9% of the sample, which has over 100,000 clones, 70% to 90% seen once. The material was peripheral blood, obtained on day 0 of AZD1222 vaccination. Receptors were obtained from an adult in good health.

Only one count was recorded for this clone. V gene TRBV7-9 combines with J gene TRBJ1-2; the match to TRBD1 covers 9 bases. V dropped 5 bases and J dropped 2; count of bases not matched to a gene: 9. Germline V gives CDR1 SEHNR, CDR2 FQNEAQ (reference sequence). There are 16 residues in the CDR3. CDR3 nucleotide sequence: TGTGCCAGCAGCCCACAACGGACAGGGGAAAACTATGGCTACACCTTC. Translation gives CASSPQRTGENYGYTF.

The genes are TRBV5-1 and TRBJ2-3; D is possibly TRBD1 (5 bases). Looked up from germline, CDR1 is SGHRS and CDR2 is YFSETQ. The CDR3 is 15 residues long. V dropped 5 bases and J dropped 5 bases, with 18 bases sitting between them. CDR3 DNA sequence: TGCGCCAGCAGGCCCCGGGCTAAAAGGGGAGATACGCAGTATTTT. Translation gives CASRPRAKRGDTQYF.

Here the CDR3 DNA reads TGTGCCAGCAGCTACGGGGTTAATGAAAAACTGTTTTTT. This translates into CASSYGVNEKLFF. J is TRBJ1-4 and V is TRBV11-1; D is unresolved. Germline V gene data show CDR1 as SGHAT and CDR2 as FQDESV (reference sequence). V was clipped by 4 bases and J by 4 bases, with 7 bases between them. The CDR3 covers 13 residues.

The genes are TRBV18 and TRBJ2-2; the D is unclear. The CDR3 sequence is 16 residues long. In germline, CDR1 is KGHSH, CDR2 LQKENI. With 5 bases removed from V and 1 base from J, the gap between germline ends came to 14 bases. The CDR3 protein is CASSSRSTMNTGELFF. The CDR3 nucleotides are TGTGCCAGCTCAAGCCGGTCGACAATGAACACCGGGGAGCTGTTTTTT.

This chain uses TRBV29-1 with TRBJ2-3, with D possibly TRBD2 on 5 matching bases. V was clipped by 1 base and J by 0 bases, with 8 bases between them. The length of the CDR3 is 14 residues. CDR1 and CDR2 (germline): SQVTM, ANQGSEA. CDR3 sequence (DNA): TGCAGCGTTGAAGTTTGGACTAGCACAGATACGCAGTATTTT. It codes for CSVEVWTSTDTQYF.

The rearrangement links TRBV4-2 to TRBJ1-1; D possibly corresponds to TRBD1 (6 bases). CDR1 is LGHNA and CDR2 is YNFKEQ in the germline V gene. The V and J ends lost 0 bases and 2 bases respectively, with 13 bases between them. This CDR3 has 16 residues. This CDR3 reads CASSQEITRGNTEAFF. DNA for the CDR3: TGTGCCAGCAGCCAAGAGATAACCAGGGGCAACACTGAAGCTTTCTTT.

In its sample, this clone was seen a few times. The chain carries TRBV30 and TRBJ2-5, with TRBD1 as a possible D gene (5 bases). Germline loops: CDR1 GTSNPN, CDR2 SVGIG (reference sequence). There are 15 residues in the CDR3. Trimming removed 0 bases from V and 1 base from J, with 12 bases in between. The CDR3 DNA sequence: TGTGCCTGGAGTGTACGGAGACAGAGCCAAGAGACCCAGTACTTC. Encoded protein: CAWSVRRQSQETQYF.

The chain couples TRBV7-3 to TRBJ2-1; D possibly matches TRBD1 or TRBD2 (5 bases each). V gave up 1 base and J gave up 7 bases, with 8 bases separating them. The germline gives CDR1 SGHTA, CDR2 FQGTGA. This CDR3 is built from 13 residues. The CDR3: CASSLIGGNEQFF. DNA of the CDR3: TGTGCCAGCAGCTTAATTGGGGGAAATGAGCAGTTCTTC.

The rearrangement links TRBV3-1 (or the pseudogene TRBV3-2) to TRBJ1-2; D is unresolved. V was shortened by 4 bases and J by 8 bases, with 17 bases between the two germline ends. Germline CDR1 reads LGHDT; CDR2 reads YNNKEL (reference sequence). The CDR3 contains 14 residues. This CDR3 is CASSPIGSREGYTF. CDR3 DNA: TGTGCCAGCAGCCCCATCGGGTCCCGGGAGGGCTACACCTTC.

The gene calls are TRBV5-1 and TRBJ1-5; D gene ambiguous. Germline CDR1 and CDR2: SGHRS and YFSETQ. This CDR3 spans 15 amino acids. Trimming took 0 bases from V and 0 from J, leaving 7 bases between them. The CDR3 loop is CASSLDSNSNQPQHF. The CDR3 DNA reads TGCGCCAGCAGCTTGGATAGTAATAGCAATCAGCCCCAGCATTTT.

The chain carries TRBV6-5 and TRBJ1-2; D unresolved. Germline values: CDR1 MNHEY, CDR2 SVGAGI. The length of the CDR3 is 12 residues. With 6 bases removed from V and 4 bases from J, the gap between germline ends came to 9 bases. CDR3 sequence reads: CASRDYGYGYTF. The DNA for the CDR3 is TGTGCCAGCAGAGACTATGGCTATGGCTACACCTTC.

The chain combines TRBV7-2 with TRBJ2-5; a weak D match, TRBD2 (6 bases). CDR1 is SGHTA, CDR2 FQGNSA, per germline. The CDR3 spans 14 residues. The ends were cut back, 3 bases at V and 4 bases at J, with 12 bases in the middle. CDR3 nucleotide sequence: TGTGCCAGCAGCTTCGGGAGAGGGGCAGAGACCCAGTACTTC. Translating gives CASSFGRGAETQYF.

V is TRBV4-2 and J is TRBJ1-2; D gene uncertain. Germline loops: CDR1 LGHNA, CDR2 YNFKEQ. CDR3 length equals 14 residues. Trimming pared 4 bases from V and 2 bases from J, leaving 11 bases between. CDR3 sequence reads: CASSPDQGNYGYTF. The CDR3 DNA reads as TGTGCCAGCAGCCCCGATCAAGGGAACTATGGCTACACCTTC.

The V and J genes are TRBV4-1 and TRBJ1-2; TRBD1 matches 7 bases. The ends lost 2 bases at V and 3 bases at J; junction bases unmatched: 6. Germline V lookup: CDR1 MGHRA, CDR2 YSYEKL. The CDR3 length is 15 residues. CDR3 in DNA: TGCGCCAGCAGCCAATCGACAGGGAACGACTATGGCTACACCTTC. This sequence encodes CASSQSTGNDYGYTF.

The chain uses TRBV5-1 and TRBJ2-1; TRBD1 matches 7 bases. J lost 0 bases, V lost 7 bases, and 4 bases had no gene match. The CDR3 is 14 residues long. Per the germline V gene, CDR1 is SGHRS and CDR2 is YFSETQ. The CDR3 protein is CASQTGDSYNEQFF. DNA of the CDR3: TGCGCCAGCCAAACAGGGGACTCCTACAATGAGCAGTTCTTC. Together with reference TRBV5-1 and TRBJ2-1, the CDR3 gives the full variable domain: KAGVTQTPRYLIKTRGQQVTLSCSPISGHRSVSWYQQTPGQGLQFLFEYFSETQRNKGNFPGRFSGRQFSNSRSEMNVSTLELGDSALYLCASQTGDSYNEQFFGPGTRLTVL.

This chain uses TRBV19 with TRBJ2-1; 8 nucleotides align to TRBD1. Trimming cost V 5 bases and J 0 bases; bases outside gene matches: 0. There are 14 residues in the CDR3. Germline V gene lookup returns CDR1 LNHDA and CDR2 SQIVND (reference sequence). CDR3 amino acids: CASSDRGSYNEQFF. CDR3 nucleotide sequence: TGTGCCAGTAGTGACAGGGGCTCCTACAATGAGCAGTTCTTC.

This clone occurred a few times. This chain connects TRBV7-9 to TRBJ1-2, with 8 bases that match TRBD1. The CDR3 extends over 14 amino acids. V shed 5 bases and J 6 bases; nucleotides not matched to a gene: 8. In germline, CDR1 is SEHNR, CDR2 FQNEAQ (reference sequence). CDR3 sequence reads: CASSIDRGGNGYTF. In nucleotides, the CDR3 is TGTGCCAGCAGCATCGACAGGGGAGGGAATGGCTACACCTTC.

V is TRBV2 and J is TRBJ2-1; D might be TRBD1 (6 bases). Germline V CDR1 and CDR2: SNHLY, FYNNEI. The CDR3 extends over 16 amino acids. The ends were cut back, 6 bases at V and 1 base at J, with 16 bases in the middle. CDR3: CASSARYRVSYNEQFF. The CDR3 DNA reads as TGTGCCAGCAGCGCCCGATACAGGGTTTCCTACAATGAGCAGTTCTTC. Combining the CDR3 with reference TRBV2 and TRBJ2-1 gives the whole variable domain EPEVTQTPSHQVTQMGQEVILRCVPISNHLYFYWYRQILGQKVEFLVSFYNNEISEKSEIFDDQFSVERPDGSNFTLKIRSTKLEDSAMYFCASSARYRVSYNEQFFGPGTRLTVL.

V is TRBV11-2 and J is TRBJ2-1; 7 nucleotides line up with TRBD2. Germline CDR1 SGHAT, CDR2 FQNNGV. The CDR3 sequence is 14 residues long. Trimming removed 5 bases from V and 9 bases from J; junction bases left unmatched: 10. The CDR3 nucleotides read TGTGCCAGCAGCCAGCCCGGGACTACAGGTGAGCAGTTCTTC. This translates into CASSQPGTTGEQFF.

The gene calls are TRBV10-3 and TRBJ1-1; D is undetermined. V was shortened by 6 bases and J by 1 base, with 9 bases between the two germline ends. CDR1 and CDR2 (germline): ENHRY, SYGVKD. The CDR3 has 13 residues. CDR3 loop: CAIREDGNTEAFF. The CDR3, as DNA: TGTGCCATCAGGGAGGACGGGAACACTGAAGCTTTCTTT.

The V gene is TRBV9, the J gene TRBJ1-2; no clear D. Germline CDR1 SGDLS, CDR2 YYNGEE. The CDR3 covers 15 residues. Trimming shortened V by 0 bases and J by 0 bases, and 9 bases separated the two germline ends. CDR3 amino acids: CASSVDGGPNYGYTF. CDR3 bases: TGTGCCAGCAGCGTAGATGGAGGTCCTAACTATGGCTACACCTTC.

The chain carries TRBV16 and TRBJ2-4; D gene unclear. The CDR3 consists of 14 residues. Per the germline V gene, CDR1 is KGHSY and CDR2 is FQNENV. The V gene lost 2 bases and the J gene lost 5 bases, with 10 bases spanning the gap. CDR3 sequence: CASSQHHIENIQYF. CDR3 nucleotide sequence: TGTGCCAGCAGCCAACATCACATCGAAAACATTCAGTACTTC.

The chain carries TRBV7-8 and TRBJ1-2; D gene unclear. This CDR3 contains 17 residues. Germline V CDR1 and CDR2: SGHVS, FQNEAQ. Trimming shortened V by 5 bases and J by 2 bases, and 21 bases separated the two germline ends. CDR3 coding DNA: TGTGCCAGCAGCCCCCGACGTACAGCGTTGATGAACTATGGCTACACCTTC. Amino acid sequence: CASSPRRTALMNYGYTF.

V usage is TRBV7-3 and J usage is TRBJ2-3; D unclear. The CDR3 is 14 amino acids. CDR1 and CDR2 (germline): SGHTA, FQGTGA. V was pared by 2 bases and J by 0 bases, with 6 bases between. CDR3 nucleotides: TGTGCCAGCAGCTTACTGACTAGCACAGATACGCAGTATTTT. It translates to CASSLLTSTDTQYF.

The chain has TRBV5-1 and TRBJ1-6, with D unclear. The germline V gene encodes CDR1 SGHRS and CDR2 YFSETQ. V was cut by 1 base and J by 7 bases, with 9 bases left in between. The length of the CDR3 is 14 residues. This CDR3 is CASSLYGGNSPLHF. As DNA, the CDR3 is TGCGCCAGCAGCTTGTACGGTGGAAATTCACCCCTCCACTTT.

The CDR3 loop reads CASSLAYRATNEKLFF. The CDR3, as DNA: TGTGCCAGCAGCTTAGCGTACCGAGCAACTAATGAAAAACTGTTTTTT. The chain recombines TRBV7-8 with TRBJ1-4; no reliable D call. V dropped 0 bases and J dropped 0 bases, with 8 bases sitting between them. The CDR3 totals 16 residues. The germline V gene encodes CDR1 SGHVS and CDR2 FQNEAQ.

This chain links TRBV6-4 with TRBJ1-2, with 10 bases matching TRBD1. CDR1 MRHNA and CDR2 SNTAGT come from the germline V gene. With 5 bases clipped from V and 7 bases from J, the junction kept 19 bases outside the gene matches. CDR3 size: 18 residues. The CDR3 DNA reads TGTGCCAGCAGTAGAACCGGGACAGGGGCCCTACTCCGGGGTGGCTACACCTTC. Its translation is CASSRTGTGALLRGGYTF.

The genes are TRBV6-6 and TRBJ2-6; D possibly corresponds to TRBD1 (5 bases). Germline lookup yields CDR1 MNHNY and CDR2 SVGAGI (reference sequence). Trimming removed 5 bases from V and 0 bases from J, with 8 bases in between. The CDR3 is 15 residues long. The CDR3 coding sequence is TGTGCCAGCAGTCGCGACAGCTCTGGGGCCAACGTCCTGACTTTC. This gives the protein CASSRDSSGANVLTF.

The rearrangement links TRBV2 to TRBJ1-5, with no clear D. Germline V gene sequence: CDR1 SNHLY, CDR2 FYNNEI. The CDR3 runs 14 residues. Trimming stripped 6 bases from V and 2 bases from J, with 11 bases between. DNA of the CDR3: TGTGCCAGCAGCGGAGGGAACGGCAATCAGCCCCAGCATTTT. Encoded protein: CASSGGNGNQPQHF.